A selection of T cell receptor beta chains follows, all from one sample in a study of PD-L1 blockade in urothelial cancer. Some clones are missing from TCRdb's copy, which holds only in-frame ones; the method was immunoSEQ multiplex PCR. The profile shows fewer than 45,000 clones, more than 70% of them singletons. The source material was PBMCs, sampled around atezolizumab (anti-PD-L1) treatment. These receptors all come from a donor aged 40 or older with urothelial cancer. Each CDR3 is given with its conserved first and last residue. A D gene is named only where the DNA matches it firmly. Rows give clone size only sometimes, using once, few, many, or a class for an expanded clone.

clone size	J gene	V gene	D gene	CDR3 protein	CDR3 DNA
NA	TRBJ2-5	TRBV28	NA	CASSPYKDTAVQETQYF	TGTGCCAGCAGTCCCTATAAGGACACGGCCGTACAAGAGACCCAGTACTTC
NA	TRBJ1-2	TRBV5-4	NA	CASSFRTGAYGYTF	TGTGCCAGCAGCTTCCGAACTGGGGCCTATGGCTACACCTTC
NA	TRBJ2-5	TRBV5-6	NA	CASSLGPSGQETQYF	TGTGCCAGCAGCCTGGGACCTTCCGGGCAAGAGACCCAGTACTTC
NA	TRBJ2-7	TRBV11-1	NA	CASSFLGRGAYEQYF	TGTGCCAGCAGCTTCCTTGGCAGGGGCGCCTACGAGCAGTACTTC
NA	TRBJ1-4	TRBV7-2	NA	CASSLSGRGNREKLFF	TGTGCCAGCAGCTTGAGTGGCCGGGGTAATCGGGAAAAACTGTTTTTT
NA	TRBJ2-7	TRBV25-1	TRBD2	CASSEYSGRDREQYF	TGTGCCAGCAGTGAATATAGCGGGAGGGACCGGGAGCAGTACTTC
NA	TRBJ2-3	TRBV11-3	TRBD2	CASSPPGGRGPGTQYF	TGTGCCAGCAGCCCCCCCGGCGGGAGGGGCCCCGGTACGCAGTATTTT
NA	TRBJ2-7	TRBV5-1	NA	CASSLSPTGSYEQYF	TGCGCCAGCAGCTTGTCCCCTACAGGGTCCTACGAGCAGTACTTC
NA	TRBJ2-3	TRBV5-1	NA	CASSLGAGGTDTQYF	TGCGCCAGCAGCTTGGGGGCAGGGGGCACAGATACGCAGTATTTT
NA	TRBJ2-5	TRBV18	NA	CASSPGGAETQYF	TGTGCCAGCTCACCTGGGGGCGCGGAGACCCAGTACTTC
NA	TRBJ2-2	TRBV7-9	NA	CASSFTGFDTGELFF	TGTGCCAGCAGCTTCACAGGGTTTGACACCGGGGAGCTGTTTTTT
NA	TRBJ2-7	TRBV11-2	NA	CASSLIGSARRSYEQYF	TGTGCCAGCAGCTTAATCGGTTCAGCGCGTAGATCCTACGAGCAGTACTTC
once	TRBJ2-2	TRBV19	TRBD2	CASRKTSGRASTGELFF	TGTGCCAGTAGAAAGACTAGCGGGAGGGCCTCCACCGGGGAGCTGTTTTTT
NA	TRBJ1-5	TRBV6-1	TRBD1	CATLDRGSNQPQHF	TGTGCCACCCTGGACAGGGGCAGCAATCAGCCCCAGCATTTT
NA	TRBJ1-4	TRBV18	NA	CASSPRHPATNEKLFF	TGTGCCAGCTCACCAAGACACCCCGCAACTAATGAAAAACTGTTTTTT
NA	TRBJ2-5	TRBV6-6	NA	CASKLGAQETQYF	TGTGCCAGCAAACTTGGGGCCCAAGAGACCCAGTACTTC
NA	TRBJ2-7	TRBV15	NA	CATSRDQGGFREQYF	TGTGCCACCAGCAGAGATCAGGGGGGCTTCCGGGAGCAGTACTTC
NA	TRBJ2-7	TRBV4-1	NA	CASSQEGGQLGEQYF	TGCGCCAGCAGCCAAGAGGGGGGACAGTTGGGCGAGCAGTACTTC
NA	TRBJ1-1	TRBV5-1	TRBD1	CASSEQGQTNTEAFF	TGCGCCAGCAGCGAACAGGGGCAAACGAACACTGAAGCTTTCTTT
NA	TRBJ2-5	TRBV4-1	TRBD2	CASSPPGGDQETQYF	TGCGCCAGCAGCCCCCCGGGGGGGGACCAAGAGACCCAGTACTTC
NA	TRBJ1-3	TRBV5-1	NA	CASSLDTLSGNTIYF	TGCGCCAGCAGCTTGGACACCCTCTCTGGAAACACCATATATTTT
NA	TRBJ2-7	TRBV6-6	TRBD1	CASTPGQGKTYEQYF	TGTGCCAGCACTCCGGGACAGGGTAAAACCTACGAGCAGTACTTC
NA	TRBJ1-4	TRBV18	TRBD1	CASSPPPWDRNEKLFF	TGTGCCAGCTCACCACCGCCATGGGACAGAAATGAAAAACTGTTTTTT
NA	TRBJ2-7	TRBV27	NA	CASSSERDEQYF	TGTGCCAGCAGTTCGGAGCGAGACGAGCAGTACTTC
NA	TRBJ2-7	TRBV18	TRBD1	CASSPDAGGYEQYF	TGTGCCAGCTCACCCGACGCAGGGGGCTACGAGCAGTACTTC
NA	TRBJ1-2	TRBV7-2	NA	CASSPQDYGYTF	TGTGCCAGCAGCCCGCAGGATTATGGCTACACCTTC
NA	TRBJ2-4	TRBV7-9	NA	CASSLGGGNIQYF	TGTGCCAGCAGCTTAGGGGGGGGCAACATTCAGTACTTC
NA	TRBJ2-4	TRBV19	NA	CASSTFRGIQYF	TGTGCCAGTAGTACCTTCAGGGGCATTCAGTACTTC
NA	TRBJ2-7	TRBV27	TRBD1	CATGDRGYEQYF	TGTGCCACCGGGGACAGGGGGTACGAGCAGTACTTC
NA	TRBJ2-5	TRBV25-1	NA	CASTPDPGWETQYF	TGTGCCAGCACCCCCGATCCAGGGTGGGAGACCCAGTACTTC
NA	TRBJ2-5	TRBV5-1	TRBD2	CASSLGLAGAGGQETQYF	TGCGCCAGCAGCTTGGGATTAGCGGGAGCGGGGGGTCAAGAGACCCAGTACTTC
NA	TRBJ2-4	TRBV7-2	NA	CASSAGQSKNIQYF	TGTGCCAGCAGCGCGGGACAGAGCAAAAACATTCAGTACTTC
once	TRBJ1-2	TRBV9	TRBD1	CASSAGTGGVYGYTF	TGTGCCAGCAGCGCGGGGACAGGGGGAGTCTATGGCTACACCTTC
NA	TRBJ2-3	TRBV7-3	TRBD2	CASAFGAGVDTQYF	TGTGCCAGCGCCTTTGGGGCGGGGGTAGATACGCAGTATTTT